This T cell receptor (beta chain) was documented in a study of T cell repertoires in cytomegalovirus infection. Each CDR3 protein is one row after TCRdb ran MiXCR on the reads. In the table there are approximately 700,000 distinct CDR3 sequences, about a third of which are singletons. This clonotype was observed a few times. Germline V gene data show CDR1 as SGHVS and CDR2 as FQNEAQ. The CDR3 length is 16 residues. V dropped 5 bases and J dropped 6 bases, with 22 bases sitting between them. The chain couples TRBV7-8 to TRBJ1-1; D gene unclear. The specimen sequenced was PBMCs. This receptor was taken from a human donor in good health (CMV status not recorded). Some clones in this sample may be carry-over from other donors' samples. The CDR3 sequence: CASSPARIDHGSEAFF. The CDR3 coding sequence is TGTGCCAGCAGCCCGGCGAGGATCGATCATGGATCTGAAGCTTTCTTT.